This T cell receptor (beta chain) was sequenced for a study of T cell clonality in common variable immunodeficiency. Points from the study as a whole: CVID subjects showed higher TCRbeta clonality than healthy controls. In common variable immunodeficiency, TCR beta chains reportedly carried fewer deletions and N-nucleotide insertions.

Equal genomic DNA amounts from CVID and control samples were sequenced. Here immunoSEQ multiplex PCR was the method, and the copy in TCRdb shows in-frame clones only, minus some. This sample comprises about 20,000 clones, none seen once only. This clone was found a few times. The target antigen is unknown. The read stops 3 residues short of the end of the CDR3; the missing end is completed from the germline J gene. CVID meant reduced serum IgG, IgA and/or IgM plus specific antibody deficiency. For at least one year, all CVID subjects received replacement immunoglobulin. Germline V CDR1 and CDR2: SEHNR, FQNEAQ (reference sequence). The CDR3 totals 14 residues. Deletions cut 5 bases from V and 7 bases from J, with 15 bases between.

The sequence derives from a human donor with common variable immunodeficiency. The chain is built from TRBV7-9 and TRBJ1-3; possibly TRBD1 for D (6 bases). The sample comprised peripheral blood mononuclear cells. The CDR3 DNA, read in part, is TGTGCCAGCAGCACAGAGGGGGGGCACAACACC. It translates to CASSTEGGHNT. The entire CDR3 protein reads CASSTEGGHNTIYF.